This entry describes one TCR beta chain. The assay was immunoSEQ multiplex PCR, and TCRdb's table has in-frame clones only and misses some. The sample includes over 60,000 clones, roughly 91% of them seen just once. The sample belongs to a study of blood T cell repertoires in COVID-19. This TCR was sampled from a man aged 50 or older with COVID-19, enrolled during active disease. The specimen was peripheral blood.

CDR3 sequence reads: CATSRVATGGYNEQFF. In nucleotides, the CDR3 is TGTGCCACCAGCAGGGTGGCTACAGGGGGATACAATGAGCAGTTCTTC. The chain uses TRBV15 and TRBJ2-1, with TRBD1 matching 8 bases. This CDR3 contains 16 residues. Germline V lookup: CDR1 LNHNV, CDR2 YYDKDF (reference sequence). The V gene end was trimmed by 3 bases and the J gene end by 4 bases; junction bases not matched to a gene: 8.